A single sample is the source of the 10 T cell receptor beta chains below, sequenced in a study of T cell responses to AZD1222 COVID-19 vaccine. The method was immunoSEQ multiplex PCR; TCRdb's version includes in-frame clones alone and lacks a portion of them. The sample consists of approximately 150,000 clones, around 90% of them appearing once. The material was peripheral blood, obtained on day 0 of AZD1222 vaccination. These receptors all come from an adult in good health.

The chain employs TRBV19 and TRBJ1-1; TRBD1 aligns across 7 bases. Trimming removed 5 bases from V and 0 bases from J; junction bases left unmatched: 12. Per germline, CDR1 LNHDA and CDR2 SQIVND (reference sequence). The CDR3 totals 17 residues. The CDR3 loop is CASSPTGLTTMNTEAFF. The CDR3 nucleotides read TGTGCCAGTAGTCCGACAGGGTTGACTACAATGAACACTGAAGCTTTCTTT.

The genes are TRBV5-5 and TRBJ1-1; TRBD1 matches 7 bases. CDR1 and CDR2 (germline): SGHKS, YYEKEE (reference sequence). Trimming removed 4 bases from V and 1 base from J; junction bases left unmatched: 1. The CDR3 totals 13 residues. CDR3 sequence (DNA): TGTGCCAGCAGCGACAGGGAGAACACTGAAGCTTTCTTT. Protein: CASSDRENTEAFF.

CDR3 sequence reads: CASSERAKNIQYF. CDR3 in DNA: TGTGCCAGCAGCGAAAGGGCCAAAAACATTCAGTACTTC. The rearrangement links TRBV7-2 to TRBJ2-4; D not certain. From germline, CDR1 is SGHTA and CDR2 FQGNSA. V was cut by 5 bases and J by 1 base, with 6 bases left in between. This CDR3 is 13 amino acids long.

The chain recombines TRBV28 with TRBJ1-1; possibly TRBD1 for D (5 bases). CDR3 length: 14 residues. Germline CDR1 is MDHEN and CDR2 is SYDVKM. The V and J ends lost 3 bases and 1 base respectively, with 9 bases between them. CDR3 residues: CASSFHDRNTEAFF. CDR3 sequence (DNA): TGTGCCAGCAGTTTCCACGACAGGAACACTGAAGCTTTCTTT.

The rearrangement uses TRBV2 and TRBJ1-6, with unresolved D. Germline V CDR1 and CDR2: SNHLY, FYNNEI. The germline V and J ends were trimmed by 2 bases and 7 bases, with 9 bases remaining between them. This CDR3 region has 14 residues. The CDR3 here is CASSESGVNSPLHF. The CDR3 DNA reads TGTGCCAGCAGTGAATCGGGTGTGAATTCACCCCTCCACTTT.

The chain links TRBV3-1 (or the pseudogene TRBV3-2) to TRBJ2-3; no clear D gene. Per germline, CDR1 LGHDT and CDR2 YNNKEL (reference sequence). V was pared by 5 bases and J by 2 bases, with 17 bases between. This CDR3 contains 16 residues. The CDR3, as DNA: TGTGCCAGCAGCTATATGATGGGCTCGTACACAGATACGCAGTATTTT. Translation gives CASSYMMGSYTDTQYF.

The V and J genes are TRBV6-5 and TRBJ1-1, with D uncertain. Germline-derived CDR1 and CDR2 are MNHEY and SVGAGI. Trimming removed 7 bases from V and 6 bases from J, with 18 bases in between. This CDR3 has 14 amino acids. CDR3 residues: CASKNGVLDPEAFF. The CDR3 region has the DNA TGTGCCAGCAAAAATGGGGTTTTGGACCCTGAAGCTTTCTTT.

Here the CDR3 reads CASRDSPLSNEKLFF. CDR3 DNA sequence: TGTGCCAGTCGGGACAGTCCGCTTTCTAATGAAAAACTGTTTTTT. The chain couples TRBV19 to TRBJ1-4, with 7 bases aligning to TRBD1. The junction had 9 bases not matched to a gene; V was cut back by 8 bases and J by 3 bases. The germline gives CDR1 LNHDA, CDR2 SQIVND (reference sequence). The CDR3 is 15 amino acids.

This clone was detected only a few times. The V and J genes are TRBV4-3 and TRBJ1-1; no definite D call. The CDR3 has 16 residues. Germline CDR1 LGHNA, CDR2 YSLEER. V gave up 0 bases and J gave up 1 base, with 12 bases separating them. Written as DNA, the CDR3 is TGCGCCAGCAGCCAAGATCGAGCCGGGAAGAACACTGAAGCTTTCTTT. Translation gives CASSQDRAGKNTEAFF.

The genes are TRBV14 and TRBJ1-4; no firm D call. V shed 2 bases and J shed 1 base, with 8 bases lying between them. The CDR3 consists of 15 residues. Germline V gene sequence: CDR1 SGHDN, CDR2 FVKESK. CDR3 residues: CASSQQVLTNEKLFF. In DNA form, the CDR3 reads TGTGCCAGCAGCCAACAGGTCTTAACTAATGAAAAACTGTTTTTT.